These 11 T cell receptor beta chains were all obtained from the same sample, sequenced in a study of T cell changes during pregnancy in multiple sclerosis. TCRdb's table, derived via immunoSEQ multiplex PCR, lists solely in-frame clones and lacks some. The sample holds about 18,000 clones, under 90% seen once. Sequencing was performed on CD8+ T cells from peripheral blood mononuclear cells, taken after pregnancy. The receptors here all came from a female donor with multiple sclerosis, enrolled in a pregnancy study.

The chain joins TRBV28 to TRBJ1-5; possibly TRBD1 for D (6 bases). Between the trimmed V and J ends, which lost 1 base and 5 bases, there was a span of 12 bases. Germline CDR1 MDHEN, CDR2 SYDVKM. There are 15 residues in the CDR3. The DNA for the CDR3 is TGTGCCAGCAGTTTATACCTACAGGGAGATCAGCCCCAGCATTTT. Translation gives CASSLYLQGDQPQHF.

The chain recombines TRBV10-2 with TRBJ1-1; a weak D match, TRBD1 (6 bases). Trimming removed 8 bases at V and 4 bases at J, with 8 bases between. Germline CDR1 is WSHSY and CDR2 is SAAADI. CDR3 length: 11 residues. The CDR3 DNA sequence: TGCGCCAGCCTAGGGGGCACTGAAGCTTTCTTT. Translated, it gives CASLGGTEAFF.

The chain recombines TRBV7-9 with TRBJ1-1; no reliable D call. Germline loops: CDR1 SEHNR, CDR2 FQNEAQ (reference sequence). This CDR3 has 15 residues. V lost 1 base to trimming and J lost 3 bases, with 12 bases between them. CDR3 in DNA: TGTGCCAGCAGCTTAGATGGCCGGCGGGACACTGAAGCTTTCTTT. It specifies CASSLDGRRDTEAFF.

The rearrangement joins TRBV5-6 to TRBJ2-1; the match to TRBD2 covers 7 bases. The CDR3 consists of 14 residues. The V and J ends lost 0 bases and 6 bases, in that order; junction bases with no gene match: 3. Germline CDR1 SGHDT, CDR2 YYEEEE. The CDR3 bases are TGTGCCAGCAGCTTGGGCGGGAGAGGCAATGAGCAGTTCTTC. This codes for CASSLGGRGNEQFF. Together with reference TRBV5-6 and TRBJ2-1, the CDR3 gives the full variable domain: DAGVTQSPTHLIKTRGQQVTLRCSPKSGHDTVSWYQQALGQGPQFIFQYYEEEERQRGNFPDRFSGHQFPNYSSELNVNALLLGDSALYLCASSLGGRGNEQFFGPGTRLTVL.

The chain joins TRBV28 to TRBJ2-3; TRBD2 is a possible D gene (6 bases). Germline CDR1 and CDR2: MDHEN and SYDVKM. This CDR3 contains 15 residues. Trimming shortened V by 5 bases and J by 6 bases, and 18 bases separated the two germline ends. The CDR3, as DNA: TGTGCCAGCAGTCCCCCTGCGGGACGGCGGGATACGCAGTATTTT. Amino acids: CASSPPAGRRDTQYF.

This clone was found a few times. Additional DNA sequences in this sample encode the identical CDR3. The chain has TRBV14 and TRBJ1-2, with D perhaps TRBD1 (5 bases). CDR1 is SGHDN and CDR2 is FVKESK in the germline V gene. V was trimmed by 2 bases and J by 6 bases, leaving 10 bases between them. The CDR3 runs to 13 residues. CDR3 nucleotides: TGTGCCAGCAGCCAATCAGGGATCCATGGCTACACCTTC. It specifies CASSQSGIHGYTF.

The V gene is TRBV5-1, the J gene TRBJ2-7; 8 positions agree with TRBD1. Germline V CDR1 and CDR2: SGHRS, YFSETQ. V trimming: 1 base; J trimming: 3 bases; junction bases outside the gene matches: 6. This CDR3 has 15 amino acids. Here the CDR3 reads CASSLFRGQGYEQYF. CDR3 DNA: TGCGCCAGCAGCTTGTTTCGTGGACAGGGCTACGAGCAGTACTTC.

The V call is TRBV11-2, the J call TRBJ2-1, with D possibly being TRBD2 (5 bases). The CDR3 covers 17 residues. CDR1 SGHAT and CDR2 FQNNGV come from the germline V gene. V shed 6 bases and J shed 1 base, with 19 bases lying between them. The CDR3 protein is CASRLKWGDWSYNEQFF. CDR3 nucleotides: TGTGCCAGCAGGCTGAAGTGGGGAGATTGGTCCTACAATGAGCAGTTCTTC.

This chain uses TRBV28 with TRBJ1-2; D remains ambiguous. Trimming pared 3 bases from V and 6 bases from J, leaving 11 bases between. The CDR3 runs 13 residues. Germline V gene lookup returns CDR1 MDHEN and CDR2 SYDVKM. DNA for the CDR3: TGTGCCAGCAGTTTTGGGCCCCTCGATGGCTACACCTTC. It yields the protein CASSFGPLDGYTF.

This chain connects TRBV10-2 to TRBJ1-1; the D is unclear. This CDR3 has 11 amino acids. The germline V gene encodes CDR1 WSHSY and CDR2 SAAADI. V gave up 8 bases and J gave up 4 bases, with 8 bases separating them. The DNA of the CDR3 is TGCGCCAGCCTTTCAGGCACTGAAGCTTTCTTT. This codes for CASLSGTEAFF.

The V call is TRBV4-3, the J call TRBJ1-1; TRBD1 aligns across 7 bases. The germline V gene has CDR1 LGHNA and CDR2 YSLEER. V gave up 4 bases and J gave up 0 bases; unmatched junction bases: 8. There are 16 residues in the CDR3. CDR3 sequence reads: CASSPGRQGLNTEAFF. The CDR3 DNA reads TGCGCCAGCAGCCCCGGCCGACAGGGATTGAACACTGAAGCTTTCTTT.